This is a list of T cell receptor beta chains from one sample in a study of blood T cells in healthy people across ages. TCRdb reprocessed the 5' RACE reads via MiXCR and lists one record per CDR3 protein. The repertoire holds around 1,100,000 distinct CDR3 sequences, roughly two fifths seen once, with about 12% in the top ten. Material: blood. These receptors came from a young man in good health. CDR3s include the opening cysteine and the closing phenylalanine or tryptophan. Each record gives: D gene, J gene, V gene, clone size, CDR3 protein, CDR3 DNA. D genes are given only for firm matches. Rows give clone size only sometimes, using once, few, many, or a class for an expanded clone.

>-|TRBJ1-1|TRBV20-1|-
CSARNSQGSDTEAFF
TGCAGTGCTAGAAATAGTCAGGGGTCGGACACTGAAGCTTTCTTT
>-|TRBJ2-7|TRBV6-5|-
CASSYSVGESSYNEQYF
TGTGCCAGCAGTTACTCGGTCGGCGAGAGCTCCTACAATGAGCAGTACTTC
>TRBD1|TRBJ1-1|TRBV6-6|-
CASTLDRRNTEAFF
TGTGCCAGCACCTTGGACAGGAGGAACACTGAAGCTTTCTTT
>-|TRBJ2-1|TRBV7-9|few
CASSSTKGLNEQFF
TGTGCCAGCAGCTCGACCAAGGGTCTCAATGAGCAGTTCTTC
>-|TRBJ2-3|TRBV29-1|few
CSVPPAGTQYF
TGCAGCGTTCCCCCGGCTGGTACGCAGTATTTT
>-|TRBJ2-7|TRBV20-1|-
CSARSGRPLSDEQYF
TGCAGTGCTAGGTCGGGCAGACCCTTAAGTGATGAGCAGTACTTC
>-|TRBJ2-5|TRBV5-4|few
CASIRQGQHEETQYF
TGTGCCAGCATTCGCCAGGGACAACATGAGGAGACCCAGTACTTC
>-|TRBJ1-5|TRBV5-5|-
CASSLSAHVAFNQPQHF
TGTGCCAGCAGCTTGTCGGCTCATGTTGCTTTCAATCAGCCCCAGCATTTT
>TRBD1|TRBJ2-3|TRBV7-2|-
CASSLRSGTGRADTQYF
TGTGCCAGCAGCTTACGATCCGGGACAGGGCGCGCAGATACGCAGTATTTT
>-|TRBJ1-6|TRBV5-6|once
CASSAPGINSPLHF
TGTGCCAGCAGCGCTCCGGGAATTAATTCACCCCTCCACTTT
>-|TRBJ2-3|TRBV12-3/TRBV12-4|-
CASSSALGSTDTQYF
TGTGCCAGCAGTTCAGCTCTCGGGAGCACAGATACGCAGTATTTT
>-|TRBJ1-2|TRBV6-5|few
CASSYSRTGSVYGYTF
TGTGCCAGCAGTTACTCCCGAACAGGGTCGGTCTATGGCTACACCTTC
>-|TRBJ1-5|TRBV20-1|few
CSAGAQGSQPQHF
TGCAGTGCTGGAGCACAGGGAAGTCAGCCCCAGCATTTT
>-|TRBJ2-7|TRBV4-3|few
CASSQDLTEALDEQYF
TGCGCCAGCAGCCAAGATCTGACGGAGGCGTTGGATGAGCAGTACTTC
>TRBD2|TRBJ2-5|TRBV27|-
CASSFKPGGGQYF
TGTGCCAGCAGTTTCAAACCCGGGGGGGGGCAGTACTTC
>TRBD1|TRBJ2-1|TRBV29-1|many
CSVERGQYNEQFF
TGCAGCGTTGAAAGGGGGCAGTACAATGAGCAGTTCTTC
>-|TRBJ2-4|TRBV4-3|-
CASSPGGAAKNIQYF
TGCGCCAGCAGTCCAGGGGGGGCTGCCAAAAACATTCAGTACTTC
>TRBD1|TRBJ2-3|TRBV27|few
CASSSDRGRLTDTQYF
TGTGCCAGCAGTTCGGACAGGGGGCGATTAACAGATACGCAGTATTTT
>-|TRBJ2-3|TRBV7-8|-
CASSLNDGRGDTQYF
TGTGCCAGCAGCTTAAATGACGGCAGAGGGGATACGCAGTATTTT
>-|TRBJ2-3|TRBV12-3/TRBV12-4|few
CASSFSEGLTDTQYF
TGTGCCAGCAGTTTTAGCGAGGGACTCACAGATACGCAGTATTTT
>TRBD1|TRBJ1-5|TRBV20-1|-
CSAREAPGQRINSNQPQHF
TGCAGTGCTAGAGAGGCTCCGGGACAGAGAATTAATAGCAATCAGCCCCAGCATTTT
>-|TRBJ1-2|TRBV3-1|-
CASSLDGRNGYTF
TGTGCCAGCAGCTTGGACGGAAGGAATGGCTACACCTTC
>-|TRBJ2-1|TRBV5-6|few
CASSFSGNEGEQFF
TGTGCCAGCAGCTTTTCAGGGAACGAGGGTGAGCAGTTCTTC
>-|TRBJ2-4|TRBV15|-
CATSRDISTSKNIQYF
TGTGCCACCAGCAGAGATATTTCCACGAGCAAAAACATTCAGTACTTC
>-|TRBJ1-4|TRBV6-2/TRBV6-3|-
CASSSQGSGNEKLFF
TGTGCCAGCAGTTCCCAGGGAAGCGGGAATGAAAAACTGTTTTTT
>-|TRBJ1-6|TRBV2|-
CASMVVLNSPLHF
TGTGCCAGCATGGTCGTTCTTAATTCACCCCTCCACTTT
>-|TRBJ2-7|TRBV28|-
CASTLMGRGKTNEQYF
TGTGCCAGCACCTTGATGGGGCGTGGCAAGACCAATGAGCAGTACTTC
>-|TRBJ2-2|TRBV3-1|-
CASSSDDRNPNTGELFF
TGTGCCAGCAGCTCAGACGACCGAAACCCCAACACCGGGGAGCTGTTTTTT
>TRBD2|TRBJ2-3|TRBV4-1|-
CASSRLAGVTDTQYF
TGCGCCAGCAGCCGATTAGCGGGGGTCACAGATACGCAGTATTTT
>-|TRBJ1-1|TRBV15|-
CATSRDFGASEAFF
TGTGCCACCAGCAGAGATTTTGGGGCCAGTGAAGCTTTCTTT
>-|TRBJ1-1|TRBV28|-
CASSLVGGRDTEAFF
TGTGCCAGCAGTTTGGTGGGGGGCAGGGACACTGAAGCTTTCTTT
>TRBD1|TRBJ1-4|TRBV29-1|-
CRVEEGGGEKLFF
TGCAGAGTTGAAGAAGGGGGCGGAGAAAAACTGTTTTTT
>-|TRBJ1-2|TRBV4-2|-
CAGSQSRGAANYGYTF
TGTGCCGGCAGCCAATCGCGGGGGGCTGCTAACTATGGCTACACCTTC
>TRBD1|TRBJ1-1|TRBV12-3/TRBV12-4|many
CASSLTGGSTEAFF
TGTGCCAGCAGCCTGACAGGGGGGAGTACTGAAGCTTTCTTT
>TRBD2|TRBJ2-3|TRBV9|-
CASSAPGLARPDTQYF
TGTGCCAGCAGCGCGCCGGGACTAGCGAGACCAGATACGCAGTATTTT
>-|TRBJ2-3|TRBV6-6|few
CASHRGRHSGVTDTQYF
TGTGCCAGCCACAGGGGGAGGCATAGCGGGGTTACAGATACGCAGTATTTT
>-|TRBJ1-1|TRBV12-5|-
CSSGITGIREAFF
TGTTCTAGTGGCATTACAGGGATCAGGGAAGCTTTCTTT
>TRBD1|TRBJ2-3|TRBV6-5|few
CASSRLGTANTDTQYF
TGTGCCAGCAGCCGACTCGGGACAGCTAACACAGATACGCAGTATTTT
>-|TRBJ2-7|TRBV5-1|once
CAGSLGHSRASGGSYSEQYF
TGCGCCGGCAGCTTAGGACATTCTAGGGCGTCGGGGGGCTCCTACAGTGAGCAGTACTTC
>TRBD2|TRBJ2-1|TRBV7-2|-
CASSPRLAAQYNEQFF
TGTGCCAGCAGCCCCCGACTAGCGGCTCAATACAATGAGCAGTTCTTC
>-|TRBJ2-2|TRBV5-1|-
CASSLDGAHTGELFF
TGCGCCAGCAGCTTGGATGGGGCCCACACCGGGGAGCTGTTTTTT
>-|TRBJ2-5|TRBV7-2|-
CASSLWTGWEETQYF
TGTGCCAGCAGCTTATGGACGGGATGGGAAGAGACCCAGTACTTC
>TRBD2|TRBJ2-1|TRBV10-3|few
CATEGTSGAHNEQFF
TGTGCCACGGAGGGGACTAGCGGGGCACACAATGAGCAGTTCTTC